A selection of T cell receptor beta chains follows, all from one sample in a study of T cell responses to AZD1222 COVID-19 vaccine. The protocol was immunoSEQ multiplex PCR, while the TCRdb copy is restricted to in-frame clones and leaves out a portion. The sample consists of roughly 130,000 clones, over 75% of them appearing once. The sample in question was peripheral blood, obtained on day 0 of AZD1222 vaccination. These receptors originate from an adult in good health. Each CDR3 is given with its conserved first and last residue. D genes are given only for firm matches. Part of the rows lack a size; the others show once, few, many or a class for expanded clones.

j_gene: TRBJ2-1; v_gene: TRBV18; d_gene: .; abundance: .; CDR3nt: TGTGCCAGCTCCCCGGTCCTCGGCAATGAGCAGTTCTTC; CDR3aa: CASSPVLGNEQFF
j_gene: TRBJ1-1; v_gene: TRBV3-1/TRBV3-2; d_gene: .; abundance: .; CDR3nt: TGTGCCAGCAGCCGGACCGGGCCCCAGAGCGCTTTCTTT; CDR3aa: CASSRTGPQSAFF
j_gene: TRBJ1-2; v_gene: TRBV29-1; d_gene: TRBD1; abundance: .; CDR3nt: TGCAGCGCCCAGACAGGGTTCTCGAGGGGCTACACCTTC; CDR3aa: CSAQTGFSRGYTF
j_gene: TRBJ1-1; v_gene: TRBV19; d_gene: TRBD1; abundance: .; CDR3nt: TGTGCCAGTACCCGGTTACAGGGGGTGAATGAAGCTTTCTTT; CDR3aa: CASTRLQGVNEAFF
j_gene: TRBJ2-1; v_gene: TRBV14; d_gene: TRBD2; abundance: .; CDR3nt: TGTGCCAGCAGCAAAGGGAGGGGATCCCGCAGTGAGCAGTTCTTC; CDR3aa: CASSKGRGSRSEQFF
j_gene: TRBJ2-7; v_gene: TRBV4-2; d_gene: .; abundance: .; CDR3nt: TGTGCCAGCAGCCAAGGGACAATGGGTTACGAGCAGTACTTC; CDR3aa: CASSQGTMGYEQYF
j_gene: TRBJ2-5; v_gene: TRBV25-1; d_gene: TRBD2; abundance: once; CDR3nt: TGTGCCAGCAGTGCCGGGACTAGCGGGAGGGAAGAGACCCAGTACTTC; CDR3aa: CASSAGTSGREETQYF
j_gene: TRBJ1-5; v_gene: TRBV11-2; d_gene: .; abundance: .; CDR3nt: TGTGCCAGCAGCTTAGGTTTGCTAAATCAGCCCCAGCATTTT; CDR3aa: CASSLGLLNQPQHF
j_gene: TRBJ2-5; v_gene: TRBV24-1; d_gene: .; abundance: few; CDR3nt: TGTGCCACCAGTGACCGGGACGGCCAAGAGACCCAGTACTTC; CDR3aa: CATSDRDGQETQYF
j_gene: TRBJ1-1; v_gene: TRBV5-1; d_gene: TRBD1; abundance: .; CDR3nt: TGCGCCAGCAGCTCGGGACAGTTGAACACTGAAGCTTTCTTT; CDR3aa: CASSSGQLNTEAFF
j_gene: TRBJ2-3; v_gene: TRBV5-1; d_gene: TRBD2; abundance: .; CDR3nt: TGCGCCAGCAGCCCTGGGACTAGCGCCCTCACAGATACGCAGTATTTT; CDR3aa: CASSPGTSALTDTQYF
j_gene: TRBJ1-2; v_gene: TRBV10-2; d_gene: .; abundance: .; CDR3nt: TGCGCCAGCAGTGAGTCTGGTCTAGGACAGTACTATGGCTACACCTTC; CDR3aa: CASSESGLGQYYGYTF
j_gene: TRBJ1-2; v_gene: TRBV19; d_gene: .; abundance: .; CDR3nt: TGTGCCAGTAGTATAGACCTGGACCTCGGAGGCTACACCTTC; CDR3aa: CASSIDLDLGGYTF
j_gene: TRBJ2-4; v_gene: TRBV21-1; d_gene: .; abundance: .; CDR3nt: TGTGCCAGCAGCAATAAACGGGACTCAAACATTCAGTACTTC; CDR3aa: CASSNKRDSNIQYF
j_gene: TRBJ2-2; v_gene: TRBV13; d_gene: .; abundance: .; CDR3nt: TGTGCCAGCAGCTCAAACCTAGCGTTGAACACCGGGGAGCTGTTTTTT; CDR3aa: CASSSNLALNTGELFF
j_gene: TRBJ2-1; v_gene: TRBV27; d_gene: .; abundance: .; CDR3nt: TGTGCCAGCAGCATACTTTCTATAAATGAGCAGTTCTTC; CDR3aa: CASSILSINEQFF
j_gene: TRBJ1-2; v_gene: TRBV29-1; d_gene: .; abundance: .; CDR3nt: TGCAGCGTTGAACCTATGACAGGACTAGGCTATGGCTACACCTTC; CDR3aa: CSVEPMTGLGYGYTF
j_gene: TRBJ2-7; v_gene: TRBV7-2; d_gene: .; abundance: .; CDR3nt: TGTGCCAGCAGCTTGTCGAGCGTGGGCTCCTACGAGCAGTACTTC; CDR3aa: CASSLSSVGSYEQYF
j_gene: TRBJ1-2; v_gene: TRBV6-5; d_gene: .; abundance: .; CDR3nt: TGTGCCAGCATACCAGGCCGCCCCGTATATGGCTACACCTTC; CDR3aa: CASIPGRPVYGYTF
j_gene: TRBJ2-3; v_gene: TRBV11-2; d_gene: .; abundance: .; CDR3nt: TGTGCCAGCAGCTTAGAATTTAAGTCTAAGGGCACAGATACGCAGTATTTT; CDR3aa: CASSLEFKSKGTDTQYF
j_gene: TRBJ1-4; v_gene: TRBV27; d_gene: .; abundance: .; CDR3nt: TGTGAAAAAAACAGGGTAATAGTTCAGGAAGAAAAACTGTTTTTT; CDR3aa: CEKNRVIVQEEKLFF
j_gene: TRBJ1-2; v_gene: TRBV10-3; d_gene: .; abundance: few; CDR3nt: TGTGCCATCAGTCCCTACTTCAATGGCTACACCTTC; CDR3aa: CAISPYFNGYTF
j_gene: TRBJ2-2; v_gene: TRBV6-4; d_gene: .; abundance: .; CDR3nt: TGTGCCAGCAGTGACAGGCCGGGACTTACCGGGGAGCTGTTTTTT; CDR3aa: CASSDRPGLTGELFF
j_gene: TRBJ1-5; v_gene: TRBV4-1; d_gene: .; abundance: .; CDR3nt: TGCGCCAGCAGCCCCAGGTCAGGGGTCGTTCAGCCCCAGCATTTT; CDR3aa: CASSPRSGVVQPQHF
j_gene: TRBJ1-1; v_gene: TRBV6-2/TRBV6-3; d_gene: .; abundance: .; CDR3nt: TGTGCCAGCAGCCTTACCGCAATAGGGGTGAACACTGAAGCTTTCTTT; CDR3aa: CASSLTAIGVNTEAFF
j_gene: TRBJ1-1; v_gene: TRBV5-5; d_gene: .; abundance: .; CDR3nt: TGTGCCAGCAGCTTGGAGGCTGAAGCTTTCTTT; CDR3aa: CASSLEAEAFF
j_gene: TRBJ2-7; v_gene: TRBV19; d_gene: .; abundance: few; CDR3nt: TGTGCCAGTAGTATTGTGGGGGACGGCTACGAGCAGTACTTC; CDR3aa: CASSIVGDGYEQYF
j_gene: TRBJ2-7; v_gene: TRBV7-2; d_gene: .; abundance: .; CDR3nt: TGTGCCAGCAGCATCGGAGGGTACGAGCAGTACTTC; CDR3aa: CASSIGGYEQYF
j_gene: TRBJ2-7; v_gene: TRBV10-3; d_gene: .; abundance: once; CDR3nt: TGTGCCATCAGTGGGCCAGACGGGTCAGGGCCCTACGAGCAGTACTTC; CDR3aa: CAISGPDGSGPYEQYF
j_gene: TRBJ2-1; v_gene: TRBV2; d_gene: .; abundance: .; CDR3nt: TGTGCCGGAAGACAGCTGCAGTTCTTC; CDR3aa: CAGRQLQFF
j_gene: TRBJ1-6; v_gene: TRBV4-3; d_gene: .; abundance: .; CDR3nt: TGCGCCAGCAGCCAAGTGCCGGGGGGAAATTCACCCCTCCACTTT; CDR3aa: CASSQVPGGNSPLHF
j_gene: TRBJ1-5; v_gene: TRBV6-5; d_gene: .; abundance: .; CDR3nt: TGTGCCAGCAGTCCCACGGCGGGGTTCAATGGGCCCCAGCATTTT; CDR3aa: CASSPTAGFNGPQHF
j_gene: TRBJ2-5; v_gene: TRBV6-2/TRBV6-3; d_gene: .; abundance: .; CDR3nt: TGTGCCAGCAGTCCGGGTTCGGGGAGGGAGACCCAGTACTTC; CDR3aa: CASSPGSGRETQYF
j_gene: TRBJ2-7; v_gene: TRBV19; d_gene: .; abundance: .; CDR3nt: TGTGCCAGTAGATCCGGGACACGGTACGAGCAGTACTTC; CDR3aa: CASRSGTRYEQYF
j_gene: TRBJ1-2; v_gene: TRBV7-2; d_gene: .; abundance: once; CDR3nt: TGTGCCAGCAGCTTAGAAAACCTGATCCACGGCTACACCTTC; CDR3aa: CASSLENLIHGYTF
j_gene: TRBJ1-2; v_gene: TRBV27; d_gene: .; abundance: .; CDR3nt: TGTGCCAGCAGTTTATCAGGGGGGGTCGATGGCTACACCTTC; CDR3aa: CASSLSGGVDGYTF
j_gene: TRBJ2-7; v_gene: TRBV6-5; d_gene: .; abundance: .; CDR3nt: TGTGCCAGCAGTTTACGAGACTACGAGCAGTACTTC; CDR3aa: CASSLRDYEQYF
j_gene: TRBJ2-1; v_gene: TRBV20-1; d_gene: .; abundance: .; CDR3nt: TGCAGCGGGGGATACAATGAGCAGTTCTTC; CDR3aa: CSGGYNEQFF
j_gene: TRBJ1-2; v_gene: TRBV27; d_gene: TRBD1; abundance: .; CDR3nt: TGTGCCAGCAGCCCAGGGGGCGCGTTTGGCTACACCTTC; CDR3aa: CASSPGGAFGYTF
j_gene: TRBJ2-7; v_gene: TRBV7-6; d_gene: .; abundance: .; CDR3nt: TGTGCCAGCAGCTTAACGTCTAGCGACTTTAGAGAGCAGTACTTC; CDR3aa: CASSLTSSDFREQYF
j_gene: TRBJ2-7; v_gene: TRBV13; d_gene: TRBD2; abundance: .; CDR3nt: TGTGCCAGCAGCTCCGGGGGGGGACACATAGGGCACTACGAGCAGTACTTC; CDR3aa: CASSSGGGHIGHYEQYF
j_gene: TRBJ1-4; v_gene: TRBV2; d_gene: .; abundance: .; CDR3nt: TGTGCCAGCAGTGAGAGGGGGGTCCGCACTAATGAAAAACTGTTTTTT; CDR3aa: CASSERGVRTNEKLFF
j_gene: TRBJ2-7; v_gene: TRBV3-1/TRBV3-2; d_gene: TRBD1; abundance: .; CDR3nt: TGTGCCACGTCGGACAGGGGGCTCTACGAGCAGTACTTC; CDR3aa: CATSDRGLYEQYF
j_gene: TRBJ1-6; v_gene: TRBV7-9; d_gene: .; abundance: .; CDR3nt: TGTGCCAGCAGCTTAATGGAGGGTAATTCACCCCTCCACTTT; CDR3aa: CASSLMEGNSPLHF
j_gene: TRBJ2-1; v_gene: TRBV19; d_gene: .; abundance: .; CDR3nt: TGTGCCAGTAGTCCCCTGTGGGATACCCATGAGCAGTTCTTC; CDR3aa: CASSPLWDTHEQFF
j_gene: TRBJ1-2; v_gene: TRBV5-4; d_gene: TRBD1; abundance: .; CDR3nt: TGTGCCAGCGGACAGGGCGAGGATGGCTACACCTTC; CDR3aa: CASGQGEDGYTF
j_gene: TRBJ1-5; v_gene: TRBV5-1; d_gene: .; abundance: .; CDR3nt: TGCGCCAGCAGCTTGGGAGGGGTAAGCAATCAGCCCCAGCATTTT; CDR3aa: CASSLGGVSNQPQHF
j_gene: TRBJ2-6; v_gene: TRBV5-1; d_gene: .; abundance: .; CDR3nt: TGCGCCAGCAGCTTGGTCGCCGGGGCCAACGTCCTGACTTTC; CDR3aa: CASSLVAGANVLTF
j_gene: TRBJ2-3; v_gene: TRBV2; d_gene: .; abundance: .; CDR3nt: TGTGCCTGCAACACTAAGTCCACAGATACGCAGTATTTT; CDR3aa: CACNTKSTDTQYF
j_gene: TRBJ1-2; v_gene: TRBV24-1; d_gene: TRBD1; abundance: .; CDR3nt: TGTGCCACCAGTGATCTTGGACAGGGAGGCTATGGCTACACCTTC; CDR3aa: CATSDLGQGGYGYTF
j_gene: TRBJ2-7; v_gene: TRBV11-2; d_gene: .; abundance: .; CDR3nt: TGTGCCAGCAGCTTAGTAGTTGGGGGGCACGAGCAGTACTTC; CDR3aa: CASSLVVGGHEQYF
j_gene: TRBJ2-2; v_gene: TRBV7-8; d_gene: TRBD2; abundance: .; CDR3nt: TGTGCCAGCAGCACCGGGACTAGCGGGAGATCCGGGGAGCTGTTTTTT; CDR3aa: CASSTGTSGRSGELFF
j_gene: TRBJ2-1; v_gene: TRBV12-5; d_gene: TRBD2; abundance: .; CDR3nt: TGTGCTAGTGGTTTAGCGGGAGGGGTTGAGCAGTTCTTC; CDR3aa: CASGLAGGVEQFF